This T cell receptor (beta chain) was identified in a study of vaccination effects on CD4 cells after COVID-19. Culture proceeded for about ten days, and CD4+ T cells were then isolated. Absence of prior SARS-CoV-2 infection characterized the vaccine recipients, who showed negative nucleocapsid antibodies. Germline V CDR1 and CDR2: SGHRS, YFSETQ. Trimming removed 1 base at V and 4 bases at J, with 11 bases between. This CDR3 is 15 amino acids long. Comment on this clone: Antigen unknown.

General observations from the study: Relatively few convalescent patients took part in the study, which had no early post-infection timepoints.

The method was immunoSEQ multiplex PCR; TCRdb's version includes in-frame clones alone and lacks a portion of them. The table lists almost 40,000 clones, 82% of them singletons. Sample: CD4+ T cells from PBMCs cultured without peptide, taken before COVID-19 vaccination. The receptor was isolated from a human donor who received a COVID-19 vaccine. The V gene is TRBV5-1, the J gene TRBJ2-2; D is perhaps TRBD2 (5 bases). CDR3 DNA: TGCGCCAGCAGCTTGTCGCTAGCAAGCACCGGGGAGCTGTTTTTT. This sequence encodes CASSLSLASTGELFF.